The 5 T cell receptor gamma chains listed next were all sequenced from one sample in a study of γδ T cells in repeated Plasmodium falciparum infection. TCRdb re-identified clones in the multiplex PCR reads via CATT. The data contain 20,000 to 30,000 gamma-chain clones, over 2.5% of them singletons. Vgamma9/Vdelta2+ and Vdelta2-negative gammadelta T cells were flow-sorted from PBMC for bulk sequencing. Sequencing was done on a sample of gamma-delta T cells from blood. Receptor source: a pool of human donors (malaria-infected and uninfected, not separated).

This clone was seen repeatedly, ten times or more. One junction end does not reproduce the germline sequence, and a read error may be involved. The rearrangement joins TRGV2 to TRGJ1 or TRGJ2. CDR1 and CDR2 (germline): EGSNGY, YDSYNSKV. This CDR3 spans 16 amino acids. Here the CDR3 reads CAAWDGLDTLYYKKLF. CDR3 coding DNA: TGTGCCGCCTGGGACGGGCTAGATACTCTTTATTATAAGAAACTCTTT.

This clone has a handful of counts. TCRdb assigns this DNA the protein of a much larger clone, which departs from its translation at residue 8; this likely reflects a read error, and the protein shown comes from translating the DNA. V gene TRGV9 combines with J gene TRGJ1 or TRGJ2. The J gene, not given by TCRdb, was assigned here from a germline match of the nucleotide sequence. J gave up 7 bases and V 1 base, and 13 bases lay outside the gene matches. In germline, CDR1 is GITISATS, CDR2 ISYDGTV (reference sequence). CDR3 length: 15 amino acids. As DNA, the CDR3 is TGTGCCTTGTGGGAGGTACGCAGGGGTAGGTATAAGAAACTCTTT. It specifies CALWEVRRGRYKKLF.

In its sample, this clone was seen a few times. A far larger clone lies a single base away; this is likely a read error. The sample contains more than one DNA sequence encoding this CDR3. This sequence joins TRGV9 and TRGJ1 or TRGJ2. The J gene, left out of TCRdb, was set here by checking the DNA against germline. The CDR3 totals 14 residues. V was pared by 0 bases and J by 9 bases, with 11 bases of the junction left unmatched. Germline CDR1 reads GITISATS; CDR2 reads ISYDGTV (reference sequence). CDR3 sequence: CALWEVQGHCKKLF. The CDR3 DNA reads TGTGCCTTGTGGGAGGTGCAGGGTCATTGTAAGAAACTCTTT.

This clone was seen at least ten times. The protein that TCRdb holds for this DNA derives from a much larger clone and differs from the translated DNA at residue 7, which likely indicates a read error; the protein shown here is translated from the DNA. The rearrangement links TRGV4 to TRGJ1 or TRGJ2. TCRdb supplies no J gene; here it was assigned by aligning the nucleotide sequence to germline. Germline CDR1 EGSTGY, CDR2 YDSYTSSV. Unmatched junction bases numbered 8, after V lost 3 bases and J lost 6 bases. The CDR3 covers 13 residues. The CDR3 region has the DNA TGTGCCACCTGGGATAGTATAAGTTATAAGAAACTCTTT. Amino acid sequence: CATWDSISYKKLF.

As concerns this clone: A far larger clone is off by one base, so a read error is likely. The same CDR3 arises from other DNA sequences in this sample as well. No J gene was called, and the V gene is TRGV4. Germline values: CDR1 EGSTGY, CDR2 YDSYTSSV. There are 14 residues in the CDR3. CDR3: CATWDGPDWGEKLF. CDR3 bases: TGTGCCACCTGGGATGGGCCCGACTGGGGTGAGAAGCTCTTT.